This T cell receptor (beta chain) was sequenced during a study of T cell responses to AZD1222 COVID-19 vaccine. Study-wide background: Whether given at about 4 or about 12 weeks, second doses were pooled. The study's findings and limits: The donor group comprised mostly white British people and more females; the analysis possibly underestimated clonal diversity. Spike-specific TCR breadth and depth rose after two AZD1222 doses.

Produced via immunoSEQ multiplex PCR; TCRdb's table is partial and in-frame only. Found here are around 260,000 clones, 85% to 95% of them singletons; the top ten hold approximately 0.52%. The CDR3 has 12 residues. V shed 4 bases and J shed 9 bases, with 9 bases lying between them. Germline loops: CDR1 KGHDR, CDR2 SFDVKD. As concerns this clone: What it recognizes is unknown.

This receptor was identified in an adult in good health. Sequenced here: peripheral blood, sampled on day 0 of AZD1222 vaccination. V is TRBV24-1 and J is TRBJ1-5; D gene uncertain. CDR3: CATSDLSGPQHF. The CDR3 region has the DNA TGTGCCACCAGTGACCTCTCAGGGCCCCAGCATTTT.